This T cell receptor beta chain was sequenced for a study of cytomegalovirus exposure and HLA in healthy donors. Notes on the study in general: According to reports, the classifier identified cytomegalovirus status with high specificity and sensitivity. Approximately 160 TCR beta chains were listed as cytomegalovirus-associated. Despite most TCR sequences being rare, some public TCRs occurred in many donors.

Worth noting for this clone: What it binds is not known.

Germline trimming cut 1 base from V and 6 bases from J; bases unmatched to any gene: 5. This CDR3 has 14 amino acids. The germline V gene encodes CDR1 SGHTA and CDR2 FQGNSA. TCRdb's copy holds only in-frame clones and misses some; the assay was immunoSEQ multiplex PCR. Here the sample spans about 150,000 clones, about 89% being singletons. The TCR comes from a young man in good health and CMV-seronegative. This chain links TRBV7-2 with TRBJ2-7; 8 bases align to TRBD1. Sequencing input: PBMCs. CDR3 sequence: CASSLGTGSGEQYF. The CDR3 DNA is TGTGCCAGCAGCTTAGGGACAGGGAGTGGCGAGCAGTACTTC.